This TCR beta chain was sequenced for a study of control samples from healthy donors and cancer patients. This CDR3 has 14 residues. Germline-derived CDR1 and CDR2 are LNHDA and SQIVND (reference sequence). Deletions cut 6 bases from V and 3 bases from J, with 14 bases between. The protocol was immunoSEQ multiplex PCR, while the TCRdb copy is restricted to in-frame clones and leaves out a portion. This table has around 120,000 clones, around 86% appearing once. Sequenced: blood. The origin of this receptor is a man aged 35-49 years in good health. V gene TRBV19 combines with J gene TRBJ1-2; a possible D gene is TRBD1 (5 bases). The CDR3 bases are TGTGCCAGTAGCCTCACCGGGACGGACTATGGCTACACCTTC. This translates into CASSLTGTDYGYTF. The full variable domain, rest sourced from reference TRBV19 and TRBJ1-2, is DGGITQSPKYLFRKEGQNVTLSCEQNLNHDAMYWYRQDPGQGLRLIYYSQIVNDFQKGDIAEGYSVSREKKESFPLTVTSAQKNPTAFYLCASSLTGTDYGYTFGSGTRLTVV.